This T cell receptor (beta chain) stems from a study of human T cells and chemical hapten exposure. At the level of the study: Donors were sensitized with 2% DPC on the upper inner arm.

Single cDNA molecules in the library carried unique molecular identifiers attached during preparation. One entry per CDR3 protein, called by TCRdb with MiXCR from the RACE reads. The sample consists of 100,000 or so distinct CDR3 sequences, less than 45% of them appearing once. This clonotype came up many times. Its antigen is undetermined. Time point denoted: patch test 3, about 24 weeks after DPC sensitization. Treatment given: therapeutic diphenylcyclopropenone sensitization with weekly scalp DPC. Regarding the study as a whole: TCRs at high frequency, those above 1 in 1000, did not change with DPC sensitization. The study found expanded TCRs formed significantly more large CDR3 similarity clusters than controls.

Germline V gene lookup returns CDR1 LGHDT and CDR2 YNNKEL (reference sequence). The ends were cut back, 5 bases at V and 4 bases at J, with 8 bases in the middle. The CDR3 extends over 13 amino acids. This sequence originates from a man aged 35 to 55 with alopecia areata. Some clones in this sample may be carry-over from other donors' samples. The V and J genes are TRBV3-1 and TRBJ2-2; D is possibly TRBD2 (5 bases). The sample was whole blood, taken in connection with sensitization to the hapten diphenylcyclopropenone (DPC). CDR3 loop: CASSLTSTGELFF. CDR3 sequence (DNA): TGTGCCAGCAGCTTAACTAGCACCGGGGAGCTGTTTTTT. Filled out from reference TRBV3-1 and TRBJ2-2, the complete variable domain reads DTAVSQTPKYLVTQMGNDKSIKCEQNLGHDTMYWYKQDSKKFLKIMFSYNNKELIINETVPNRFSPKSPDKAHLNLHINSLELGDSAVYFCASSLTSTGELFFGEGSRLTVL.